This T cell receptor beta chain was identified during a study of OX40 agonist ivuxolimab in advanced cancers. About the research overall: Mean age about 60 years, range roughly 23 to 79; about 85% male. Of the patients, three showed partial responses, one with hepatocellular carcinoma and two with cutaneous melanoma.

Study-wide findings and caveats: Certain nonresponders likewise exhibited a low normalized T-cell clonal expansion. In the expanded peripheral T cells, antigen specificity was never determined.

Points on this clone: Its matching antigen is unknown.

Measured with immunoSEQ multiplex PCR; TCRdb has only the in-frame clones, and not every one. The repertoire holds about 82,000 clones, with approximately 87% as singletons. Trimming stripped 11 bases from V and 7 bases from J, with 26 bases between. This CDR3 is 15 amino acids long. The germline CDR1 and CDR2 sequences are LNHDA and SQIVND (reference sequence). The receptor was isolated from an adult with an advanced solid tumor such as melanoma, head and neck, liver or kidney cancer. The sequencing used CD4+ or CD8+ T cells sorted from blood, collected in a trial of the OX40 agonist ivuxolimab. The gene calls are TRBV19 and TRBJ1-2, with D maybe TRBD1 (5 bases). CDR3 amino acids: CAGTRTTGGLGGYTF. The CDR3 DNA reads as TGTGCCGGAACTCGGACAACCGGTGGTTTGGGTGGCTACACCTTC.